The 26 T cell receptor beta chains below come from one sample, sequenced in a study of blood T cell repertoires in COVID-19. Data came from immunoSEQ multiplex PCR; TCRdb stores just in-frame clones and leaves some out. The sample contains 250,000 or so clones, roughly 89% of which appear only once. The sample comprised peripheral blood. Receptor source: a woman aged 25 to 45 with active or convalescent COVID-19.

The J gene is TRBJ2-1, the V gene TRBV19, with TRBD2 matching 8 bases. The trim removed 6 bases at V and 7 bases at J, leaving 5 bases unmatched. The CDR3 covers 13 residues. Germline assignment: CDR1 LNHDA and CDR2 SQIVND (reference sequence). CDR3 sequence reads: CASSPGGGNEQFF. CDR3 bases: TGTGCCAGTAGCCCCGGGGGGGGGAATGAGCAGTTCTTC.

This chain uses TRBV5-1 with TRBJ2-1, with 10 bases lining up with TRBD1. This CDR3 is 16 amino acids long. Germline V CDR1 and CDR2: SGHRS, YFSETQ. The ends lost 4 bases at V and 5 bases at J; junction bases unmatched: 9. CDR3 region: CASSLVGQGGHNEQFF. CDR3 coding DNA: TGCGCCAGCAGCCTCGTCGGACAGGGGGGCCACAATGAGCAGTTCTTC.

The rearrangement links TRBV15 to TRBJ2-7; no clear D gene. Trimming removed 5 bases from V and 7 bases from J, with 15 bases in between. CDR3 length: 13 residues. Per germline, CDR1 LNHNV and CDR2 YYDKDF (reference sequence). The CDR3 nucleotides read TGTGCCACCAGCGTACAGCCCTTTAGGGAGCAGTACTTC. Protein product: CATSVQPFREQYF.

The chain couples TRBV12-3 or TRBV12-4 to TRBJ2-3; perhaps TRBD2 as D (5 bases). The CDR3 runs 12 residues. The V end was cut by 6 bases, the J end by 7 bases, with 11 bases between. The CDR3 loop reads CASSFGLHTQYF. The CDR3 nucleotides are TGTGCCAGCAGCTTCGGACTCCATACGCAGTATTTT.

The chain recombines TRBV11-1 with TRBJ2-2; D possibly corresponds to TRBD1 (6 bases). Trimming left V 8 bases short and J 7 bases short, with 20 bases between. In germline, CDR1 is SGHAT, CDR2 FQDESV (reference sequence). The CDR3 length is 15 residues. The CDR3 nucleotides read TGTGCCAGCGCTAAAGGCCAGGGGTTTGGCGGGGAGCTGTTTTTT. Protein sequence: CASAKGQGFGGELFF.

The chain combines TRBV6-1 with TRBJ2-7; 9 bases match TRBD2. Germline lookup yields CDR1 MNHNS and CDR2 SASEGT. The CDR3 totals 16 residues. V was clipped by 2 bases and J by 0 bases; unmatched bases: 5. Here the CDR3 DNA reads TGTGCCAGCAGTGAACTTGCGGGGGGGTACTCCTACGAGCAGTACTTC. It specifies CASSELAGGYSYEQYF.

The gene calls are TRBV30 and TRBJ1-3; possible D gene TRBD1, 5 bases. Germline CDR1 and CDR2: GTSNPN and SVGIG (reference sequence). The CDR3 covers 13 residues. Trimming stripped 4 bases from V and 4 bases from J, with 11 bases between. The CDR3 coding sequence is TGTGCCTGGACGGTGACAGAGGGAAACACCATATATTTT. Its protein product is CAWTVTEGNTIYF.

V usage is TRBV2 and J usage is TRBJ2-7; D is undetermined. The V gene's germline CDR1 is SNHLY and CDR2 FYNNEI. Trimming stripped 4 bases from V and 1 base from J, with 5 bases between. The CDR3 has 12 amino acids. CDR3 amino acids: CASSGESYEQYF. The DNA of the CDR3 is TGTGCCAGCAGTGGAGAGTCCTACGAGCAGTACTTC. The full variable domain, in which reference TRBV2 and TRBJ2-7 provide the parts outside the CDR3, is EPEVTQTPSHQVTQMGQEVILRCVPISNHLYFYWYRQILGQKVEFLVSFYNNEISEKSEIFDDQFSVERPDGSNFTLKIRSTKLEDSAMYFCASSGESYEQYFGPGTRLTVT.

V is TRBV27 and J is TRBJ1-2; D not certain. Trimming shortened V by 3 bases and J by 0 bases, and 5 bases separated the two germline ends. The CDR3 totals 13 residues. Germline values: CDR1 MNHEY, CDR2 SMNVEV (reference sequence). CDR3 in DNA: TGTGCCAGCAGTTTTGAGCCTAACTATGGCTACACCTTC. It yields the protein CASSFEPNYGYTF.

The chain uses TRBV6-5 and TRBJ2-1, with 8 nucleotides matching TRBD1. Germline lookup yields CDR1 MNHEY and CDR2 SVGAGI. The V gene end was trimmed by 5 bases and the J gene end by 8 bases; junction bases not matched to a gene: 11. The CDR3 covers 15 residues. This chain's CDR3 is CASSLGQGFKDEQFF. CDR3 coding DNA: TGTGCCAGCAGTCTAGGACAGGGTTTTAAAGATGAGCAGTTCTTC.

This chain connects TRBV7-3 to TRBJ2-5, with a weak D call TRBD1 (6 bases). The germline V and J ends were trimmed by 4 bases and 2 bases, with 8 bases remaining between them. This CDR3 is 13 amino acids long. Germline loops: CDR1 SGHTA, CDR2 FQGTGA. The CDR3 reads CASSSGQQETQYF. DNA of the CDR3: TGTGCCAGCAGCTCTGGACAGCAAGAGACCCAGTACTTC.

A few counts support this clone. The rearrangement joins TRBV6-4 to TRBJ2-3; 11 positions match TRBD2. V was pared by 5 bases and J by 3 bases, with 4 bases of the junction left unmatched. CDR1 is MRHNA, CDR2 SNTAGT, per germline. CDR3 length: 15 amino acids. CDR3 nucleotides: TGTGCCAGCAGTCCGTCTAGCGGGGGGACAGATACGCAGTATTTT. Translated, it gives CASSPSSGGTDTQYF.

The CDR3, as DNA: TGTGCCAGCAGTTTAGGTCCAGGGCGCTTCAATGGCTACACCTTC. Its translation is CASSLGPGRFNGYTF. This chain uses TRBV27 with TRBJ1-2; tentatively, D is TRBD1 (5 bases). In germline, CDR1 is MNHEY, CDR2 SMNVEV (reference sequence). Deletions cut 2 bases from V and 6 bases from J, with 16 bases between. There are 15 residues in the CDR3.

The genes are TRBV6-5 and TRBJ1-2, with TRBD1 matching over 9 bases. This CDR3 has 13 residues. Germline V gives CDR1 MNHEY, CDR2 SVGAGI. Trimming removed 2 bases from V and 6 bases from J; junction bases left unmatched: 1. CDR3 nucleotide sequence: TGTGCCAGCAGTTACGGGACAGGGAATGGCTACACCTTC. Translated, it gives CASSYGTGNGYTF.

This rearrangement joins TRBV6-5 to TRBJ1-1; the D gene is possibly TRBD1 (5 bases). V shed 2 bases and J shed 1 base, with 11 bases lying between them. The germline gives CDR1 MNHEY, CDR2 SVGAGI. The CDR3 spans 15 residues. The CDR3 sequence is CASSYPGAANTEAFF. As DNA, the CDR3 is TGTGCCAGCAGTTACCCTGGGGCAGCGAACACTGAAGCTTTCTTT.

In this sample, this clone turned up once. The chain recombines TRBV5-6 with TRBJ1-2, with 10 bases that match TRBD1. This CDR3 is built from 17 residues. From germline, CDR1 is SGHDT and CDR2 YYEEEE. Losses at the gene ends were 4 bases for V and 4 bases for J; bases not matched to a gene: 13. The CDR3 DNA reads TGTGCCAGCAGCCGAGGGACAGGGGCAGCCGGGGGCTATGGCTACACCTTC. As protein: CASSRGTGAAGGYGYTF.

This clone has just one count. The chain uses TRBV30 and TRBJ2-3; D remains unclear. V was pared by 0 bases and J by 4 bases, with 11 bases between. The CDR3 has 14 amino acids. Per germline, CDR1 GTSNPN and CDR2 SVGIG (reference sequence). CDR3 in amino acids: CAWSVRGGSDTQYF. The CDR3 DNA reads TGTGCCTGGAGTGTACGTGGCGGCTCAGATACGCAGTATTTT.

This clone was seen a handful of times. The V call is TRBV28, the J call TRBJ2-1; no definite D call. Germline lookup yields CDR1 MDHEN and CDR2 SYDVKM. V was clipped by 2 bases and J by 6 bases, with 14 bases between them. This CDR3 is built from 15 residues. CDR3: CASSLGQKPPNEQFF. For the CDR3, the DNA is TGTGCCAGCAGTTTAGGGCAGAAACCCCCCAATGAGCAGTTCTTC.

The chain uses TRBV6-2 or TRBV6-3 and TRBJ1-1; D may be TRBD1 (6 bases). Trimming stripped 5 bases from V and 4 bases from J, with 14 bases between. Germline loops: CDR1 MNHEY, CDR2 SVGEGT. There are 14 residues in the CDR3. CDR3: CASSGQTGLTEAFF. The CDR3 DNA reads as TGTGCCAGCAGTGGGCAGACAGGACTCACTGAAGCTTTCTTT.

This clone has a handful of counts. The chain has TRBV6-4 and TRBJ2-3; 9 nucleotides match TRBD2. V shed 0 bases, J shed 4 bases, and the junction held 5 bases outside the gene matches. The V gene's germline CDR1 is MRHNA and CDR2 SNTAGT. This CDR3 has 16 residues. CDR3 bases: TGTGCCAGCAGTGACTCCCCGCGCGGGGGGGCAGATACGCAGTATTTT. Its protein is CASSDSPRGGADTQYF.

J is TRBJ1-1 and V is TRBV5-1, with TRBD1 as a possible D gene (5 bases). The V gene lost 3 bases and the J gene lost 2 bases, with 11 bases spanning the gap. This CDR3 spans 14 amino acids. CDR1 and CDR2 from the germline V gene are SGHRS and YFSETQ. DNA for the CDR3: TGCGCCAGCAGCTCTCAGGGTGGAAACACTGAAGCTTTCTTT. This sequence encodes CASSSQGGNTEAFF.

This sequence joins TRBV19 and TRBJ2-6, with TRBD1 matching 9 bases. Germline values: CDR1 LNHDA, CDR2 SQIVND (reference sequence). This CDR3 is built from 18 residues. Trimming removed 4 bases from V and 0 bases from J; junction bases left unmatched: 7. The CDR3 DNA is TGTGCCAGTAGTAAGGGACAGGGCGTGGGCTCTGGGGCCAACGTCCTGACTTTC. Its translation is CASSKGQGVGSGANVLTF.

The rearrangement joins TRBV7-8 to TRBJ1-1, with D possibly matching TRBD1 (5 bases). V gave up 5 bases and J gave up 5 bases, with 18 bases separating them. Germline assignment: CDR1 SGHVS and CDR2 FQNEAQ. The CDR3 is 15 residues long. The CDR3 protein is CASSERLGGVTEAFF. As DNA, the CDR3 is TGTGCCAGCAGCGAAAGACTCGGGGGTGTGACTGAAGCTTTCTTT.

The chain carries TRBV5-5 and TRBJ1-1; D might be TRBD1 (6 bases). Between the trimmed V and J ends, which lost 4 bases and 1 base, there was a span of 14 bases. Germline V gene sequence: CDR1 SGHKS, CDR2 YYEKEE (reference sequence). The CDR3 runs 15 residues. In DNA form, the CDR3 reads TGTGCCAGCAGCCCGAACAGGGCTCGGAACACTGAAGCTTTCTTT. It yields the protein CASSPNRARNTEAFF.

The chain joins TRBV13 to TRBJ1-2; TRBD1 is a possible D gene (6 bases). The length of the CDR3 is 14 residues. Per germline, CDR1 PRHDT and CDR2 FYEKMQ (reference sequence). Trimming left V 1 base short and J 3 bases short, with 9 bases between. CDR3 nucleotides: TGTGCCAGCAGCTTAGAAGGACAGCACTATGGCTACACCTTC. Its protein is CASSLEGQHYGYTF.

The table lists this clone with many counts. The V gene is TRBV6-1, the J gene TRBJ2-3; 12 bases align to TRBD2. Per germline, CDR1 MNHNS and CDR2 SASEGT. The CDR3 has 15 amino acids. With V trimmed by 2 bases and J by 4 bases, 1 base remained unmatched. DNA of the CDR3: TGTGCCAGCAGTGAACTAGCGGGGGGGCCAGATACGCAGTATTTT. Translation: CASSELAGGPDTQYF.